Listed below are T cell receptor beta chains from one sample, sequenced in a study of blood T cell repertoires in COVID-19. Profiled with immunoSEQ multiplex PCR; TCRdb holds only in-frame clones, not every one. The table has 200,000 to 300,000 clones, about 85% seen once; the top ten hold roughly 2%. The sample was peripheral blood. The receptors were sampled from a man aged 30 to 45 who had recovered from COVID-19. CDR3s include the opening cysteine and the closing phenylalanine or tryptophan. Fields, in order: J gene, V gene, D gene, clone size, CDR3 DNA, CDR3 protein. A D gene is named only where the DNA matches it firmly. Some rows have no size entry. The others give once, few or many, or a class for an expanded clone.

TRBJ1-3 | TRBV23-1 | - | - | TGCGCCAGCACTGCTAGGACAGACTCTGGAAACACCATATATTTT | CASTARTDSGNTIYF
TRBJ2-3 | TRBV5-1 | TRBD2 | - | TGCGCCAGCAGCTTGGAGCGGGGGGGCGGCACAGATACGCAGTATTTT | CASSLERGGGTDTQYF
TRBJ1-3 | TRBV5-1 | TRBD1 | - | TGCGCCAGCAGCTTGGCCGGGACAGGGCGAGGAAACACCATATATTTT | CASSLAGTGRGNTIYF
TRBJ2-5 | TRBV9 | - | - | TGTGCCAGCCTCCCGCCCGGGTTCCAAGAGACCCAGTACTTC | CASLPPGFQETQYF
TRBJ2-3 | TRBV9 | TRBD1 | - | TGTGCCAGCAGCGGGTGGACAGGTCGCACAGATACGCAGTATTTT | CASSGWTGRTDTQYF
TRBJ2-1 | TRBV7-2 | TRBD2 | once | TGTGCCAGCAGCTGGAGAACTAGCGGGGGGGCCGGGAATGAGCAGTTCTTC | CASSWRTSGGAGNEQFF
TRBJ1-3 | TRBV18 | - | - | TGTGCCAGCTCAAGTTCAGGGCCGGACGGAAACACCATATATTTT | CASSSSGPDGNTIYF
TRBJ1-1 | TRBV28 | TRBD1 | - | TGTGCCAGCAGTTTATCGGGAGCCGGGACAGGGGTGACTGAAGCTTTCTTT | CASSLSGAGTGVTEAFF
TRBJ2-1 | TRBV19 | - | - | TGTGCCAGTAGTCTGATAATGTCACAGCACAATGAGCAGTTCTTC | CASSLIMSQHNEQFF
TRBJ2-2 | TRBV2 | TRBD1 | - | TGTGCCGGCCGGGGACAGCTCAACACCGGGGAGCTGTTTTTT | CAGRGQLNTGELFF
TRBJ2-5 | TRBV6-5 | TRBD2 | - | TGTGCCAGCAAAAAAGCGGGGGGCTGGGAGACCCAGTACTTC | CASKKAGGWETQYF
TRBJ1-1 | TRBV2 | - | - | TGTGCCAGCGTGGGAGGGATGAACACTGAAGCTTTCTTT | CASVGGMNTEAFF
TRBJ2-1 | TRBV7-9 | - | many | TGTGCCAGCAACAACCAACTAGAGGATGAGCAGTTCTTC | CASNNQLEDEQFF
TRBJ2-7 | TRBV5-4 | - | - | TGTGCCAGCAGCTTATACGCAACAGGACGTAGAACCTACGAGCAGTACTTC | CASSLYATGRRTYEQYF
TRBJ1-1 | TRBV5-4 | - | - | TGTGCCAGCAGCACGGGGAGTTACACTGAAGCTTTCTTT | CASSTGSYTEAFF
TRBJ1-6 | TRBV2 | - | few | TGTGCCAGCAGCCGCAGGACTGCCAGCTCCTATAATTCACCCCTCCACTTT | CASSRRTASSYNSPLHF
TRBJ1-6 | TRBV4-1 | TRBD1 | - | TGCGCCAGCAGCCAATCGCAGGGGGTGTTCTCACCCCTCCACTTT | CASSQSQGVFSPLHF
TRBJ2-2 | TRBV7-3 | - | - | TGTGCCAGCAGCTCGGGATCGAACACCGGGGAGCTGTTTTTT | CASSSGSNTGELFF
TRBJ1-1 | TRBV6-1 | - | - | TGTGCCAGCAGTGAGCAAGGGGATAACGCTTTCTTT | CASSEQGDNAFF
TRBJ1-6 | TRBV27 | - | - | TGTGCCAGCAGTCGGGGGTCCTATAATTCACCCCTCCACTTT | CASSRGSYNSPLHF
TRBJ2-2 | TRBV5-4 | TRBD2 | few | TGTGCCAGCAAACCTAGCGGGGGGCCCGGGGAGCTGTTTTTT | CASKPSGGPGELFF
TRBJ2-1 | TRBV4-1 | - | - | TGCGCCAGCAGCCAAGGCGGAGGGGGCGAATTCAGGACTGAGCAGTTCTTC | CASSQGGGGEFRTEQFF
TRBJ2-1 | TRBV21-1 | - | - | TGTGCCAGCCCACAAAGGGGGGGCACCTACAATGAGCAGTTCTTC | CASPQRGGTYNEQFF
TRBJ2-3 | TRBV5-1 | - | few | TGCGCCAGCAGCGTGGTCCCGGGGACGGAGGGAGATACGCAGTATTTT | CASSVVPGTEGDTQYF
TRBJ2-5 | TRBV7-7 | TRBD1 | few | TGTGCCAGCAGCTCGACCGGGACAGGCTTCCAAGAGACCCAGTACTTC | CASSSTGTGFQETQYF
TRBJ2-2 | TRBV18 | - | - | TGTGCCAGCTCACCCCGACAGTCGAACACCGGGGAGCTGTTTTTT | CASSPRQSNTGELFF
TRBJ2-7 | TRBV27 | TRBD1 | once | TGTGCCAGCAGTTGGGGACAGGGGGTAATCTACGAGCAGTACTTC | CASSWGQGVIYEQYF
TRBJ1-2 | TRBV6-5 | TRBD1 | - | TGTGCCAGCAGCAGACAGGGCCCCTCCACCTTC | CASSRQGPSTF
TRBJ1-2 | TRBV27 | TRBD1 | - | TGTGCCAGCAGACTCGGGACAGGGGGCGACTATGGCTACACCTTC | CASRLGTGGDYGYTF
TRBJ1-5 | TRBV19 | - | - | TGTGCCAGTAGTATACCGGGATCCAACCGGCATTTT | CASSIPGSNRHF
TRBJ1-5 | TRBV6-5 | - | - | TGTGCCAGCAGTTCCGGTTTTAGCAATCAGCCCCAGCATTTT | CASSSGFSNQPQHF
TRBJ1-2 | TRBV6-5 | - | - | TGTGCCAGCGGGGGCAGGCAGGCCTATGGCTACACCTTC | CASGGRQAYGYTF
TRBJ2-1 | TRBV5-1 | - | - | TGCGCCAGCAGCACGAGGAGTGAGCAGTTCTTC | CASSTRSEQFF
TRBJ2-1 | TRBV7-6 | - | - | TGTGCCAGCAGCTTAGGGACAGACAATGAGCAGTTCTTC | CASSLGTDNEQFF
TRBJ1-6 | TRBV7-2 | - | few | TGTGCCAGCAGCTCCACAGGACAGCCGAATTCACCCCTCCACTTT | CASSSTGQPNSPLHF
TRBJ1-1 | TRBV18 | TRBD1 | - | TGTGCCAGCTCACCAGAATCGGGACAGTCTGTCATGAACACTGAAGCTTTCTTT | CASSPESGQSVMNTEAFF
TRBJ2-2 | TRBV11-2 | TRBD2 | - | TGTGCCAGCAGCTTCCCGTCTAGCGGGGGGTCGACCGGGGAGCTGTTTTTT | CASSFPSSGGSTGELFF
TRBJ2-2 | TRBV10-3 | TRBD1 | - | TGTGCCATCAGTGGGACAGGGATCTCGACCGGGGAGCTGTTTTTT | CAISGTGISTGELFF